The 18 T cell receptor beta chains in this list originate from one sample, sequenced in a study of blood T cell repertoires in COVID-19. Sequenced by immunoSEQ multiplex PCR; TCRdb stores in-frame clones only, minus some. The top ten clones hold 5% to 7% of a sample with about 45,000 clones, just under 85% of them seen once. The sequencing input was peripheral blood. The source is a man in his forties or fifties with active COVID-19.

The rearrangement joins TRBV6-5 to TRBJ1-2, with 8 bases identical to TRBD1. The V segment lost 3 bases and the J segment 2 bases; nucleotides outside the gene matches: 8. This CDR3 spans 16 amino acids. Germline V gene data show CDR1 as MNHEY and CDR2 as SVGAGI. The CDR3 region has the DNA TGTGCCAGCAGTTATCCCCCTGGACAGGGAAACTATGGCTACACCTTC. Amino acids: CASSYPPGQGNYGYTF.

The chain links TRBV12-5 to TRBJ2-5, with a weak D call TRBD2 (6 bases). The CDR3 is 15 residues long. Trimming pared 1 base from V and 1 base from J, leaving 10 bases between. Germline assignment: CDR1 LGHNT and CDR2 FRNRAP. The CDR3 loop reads CASGLGEVLQETQYF. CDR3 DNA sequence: TGTGCTAGTGGTTTGGGGGAGGTACTCCAAGAGACCCAGTACTTC.

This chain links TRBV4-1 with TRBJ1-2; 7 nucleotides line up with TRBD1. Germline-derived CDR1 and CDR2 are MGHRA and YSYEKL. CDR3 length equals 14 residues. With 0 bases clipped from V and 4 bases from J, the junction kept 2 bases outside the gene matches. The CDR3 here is CASSQDPGGYGYTF. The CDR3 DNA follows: TGCGCCAGCAGCCAAGATCCAGGGGGCTATGGCTACACCTTC.

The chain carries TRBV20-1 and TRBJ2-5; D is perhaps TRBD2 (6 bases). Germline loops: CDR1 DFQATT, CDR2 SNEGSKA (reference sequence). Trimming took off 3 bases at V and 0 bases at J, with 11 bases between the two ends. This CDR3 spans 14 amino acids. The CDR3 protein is CSASLAGYQETQYF. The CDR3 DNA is TGCAGTGCTAGTCTTGCGGGGTACCAAGAGACCCAGTACTTC.

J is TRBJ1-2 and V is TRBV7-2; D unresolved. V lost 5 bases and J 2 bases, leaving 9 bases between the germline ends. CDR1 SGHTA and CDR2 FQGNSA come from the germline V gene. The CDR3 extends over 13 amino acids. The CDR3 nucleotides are TGTGCCAGCAGCATCACAGAGAACTATGGCTACACCTTC. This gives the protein CASSITENYGYTF.

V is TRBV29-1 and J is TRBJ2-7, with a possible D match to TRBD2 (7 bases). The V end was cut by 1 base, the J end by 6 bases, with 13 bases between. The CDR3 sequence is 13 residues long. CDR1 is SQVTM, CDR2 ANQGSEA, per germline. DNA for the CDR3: TGCAGCGTTGAAGTTGGGGGGGCCGGCGAGCAGTACTTC. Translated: CSVEVGGAGEQYF.

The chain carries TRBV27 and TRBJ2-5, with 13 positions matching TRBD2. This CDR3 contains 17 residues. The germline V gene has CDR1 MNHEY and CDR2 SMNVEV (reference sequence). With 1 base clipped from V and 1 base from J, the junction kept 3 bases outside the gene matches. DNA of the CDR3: TGTGCCAGCAGTTTATTTTGGACTAGCGGGAGCCAAGAGACCCAGTACTTC. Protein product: CASSLFWTSGSQETQYF.

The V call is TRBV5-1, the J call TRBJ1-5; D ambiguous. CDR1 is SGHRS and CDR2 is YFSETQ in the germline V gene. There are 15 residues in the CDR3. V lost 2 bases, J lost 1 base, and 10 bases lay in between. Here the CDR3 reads CASSLEGASNQPQHF. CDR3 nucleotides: TGCGCCAGCAGCTTAGAGGGCGCAAGCAATCAGCCCCAGCATTTT. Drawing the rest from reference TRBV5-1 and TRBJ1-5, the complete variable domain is KAGVTQTPRYLIKTRGQQVTLSCSPISGHRSVSWYQQTPGQGLQFLFEYFSETQRNKGNFPGRFSGRQFSNSRSEMNVSTLELGDSALYLCASSLEGASNQPQHFGDGTRLSIL.

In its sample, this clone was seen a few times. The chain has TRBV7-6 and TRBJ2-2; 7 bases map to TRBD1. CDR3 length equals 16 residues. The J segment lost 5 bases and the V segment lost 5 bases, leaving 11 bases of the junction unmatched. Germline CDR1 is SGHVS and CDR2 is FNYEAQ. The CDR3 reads CASSRPDRDGTGELFF. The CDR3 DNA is TGTGCCAGCAGCCGCCCCGACAGGGATGGAACCGGGGAGCTGTTTTTT. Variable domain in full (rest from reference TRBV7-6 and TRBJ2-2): GAGVSQSPRYKVTKRGQDVALRCDPISGHVSLYWYRQALGQGPEFLTYFNYEAQQDKSGLPNDRFSAERPEGSISTLTIQRTEQRDSAMYRCASSRPDRDGTGELFFGEGSRLTVL.

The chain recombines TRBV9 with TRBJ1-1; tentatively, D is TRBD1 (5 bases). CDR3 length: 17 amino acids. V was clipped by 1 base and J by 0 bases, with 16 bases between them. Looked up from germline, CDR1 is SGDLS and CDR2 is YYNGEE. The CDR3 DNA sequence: TGTGCCAGCAGCGTAATAGGGGATTATACCATGAACACTGAAGCTTTCTTT. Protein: CASSVIGDYTMNTEAFF.

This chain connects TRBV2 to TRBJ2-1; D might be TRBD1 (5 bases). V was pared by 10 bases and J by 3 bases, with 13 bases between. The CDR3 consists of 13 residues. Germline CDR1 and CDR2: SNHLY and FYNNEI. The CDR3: CANAGYDYNEQFF. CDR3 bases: TGTGCCAACGCAGGGTATGACTACAATGAGCAGTTCTTC.

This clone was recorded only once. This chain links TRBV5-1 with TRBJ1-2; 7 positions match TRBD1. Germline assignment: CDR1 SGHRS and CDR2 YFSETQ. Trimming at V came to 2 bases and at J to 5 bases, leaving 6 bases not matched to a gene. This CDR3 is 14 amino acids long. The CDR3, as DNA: TGCGCCAGCAGCTTCCCCGGGACAGTATATGGCTACACCTTC. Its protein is CASSFPGTVYGYTF.

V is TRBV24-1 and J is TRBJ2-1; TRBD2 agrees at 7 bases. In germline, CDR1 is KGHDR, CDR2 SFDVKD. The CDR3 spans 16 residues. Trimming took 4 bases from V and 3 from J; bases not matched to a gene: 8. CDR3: CATSDEGLVGYNEQFF. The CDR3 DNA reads TGTGCCACCAGTGACGAAGGACTAGTGGGCTACAATGAGCAGTTCTTC.

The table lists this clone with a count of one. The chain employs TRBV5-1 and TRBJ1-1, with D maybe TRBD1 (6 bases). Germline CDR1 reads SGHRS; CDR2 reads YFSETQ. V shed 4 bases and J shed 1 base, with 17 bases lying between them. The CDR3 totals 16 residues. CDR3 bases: TGCGCCAGCAGCGACCGAAGGGGGGGCTCGAACACTGAAGCTTTCTTT. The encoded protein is CASSDRRGGSNTEAFF.

CDR3 coding DNA: TGTGCCAGCAGTGAACCGCGAGTGTATTCACCCCTCCACTTT. Residues: CASSEPRVYSPLHF. This chain links TRBV25-1 with TRBJ1-6; D gene unclear. This CDR3 has 14 amino acids. Per the germline V gene, CDR1 is MGHDK and CDR2 is SYGVNS. V was pared by 2 bases and J by 8 bases, with 10 bases between.

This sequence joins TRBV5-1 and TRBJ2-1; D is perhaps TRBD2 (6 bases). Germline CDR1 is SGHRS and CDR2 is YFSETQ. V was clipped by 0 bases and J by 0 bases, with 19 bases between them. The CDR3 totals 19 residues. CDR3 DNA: TGCGCCAGCAGCTTGGGACTGGGCCTCGGGAGAAGCTCCTACAATGAGCAGTTCTTC. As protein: CASSLGLGLGRSSYNEQFF.

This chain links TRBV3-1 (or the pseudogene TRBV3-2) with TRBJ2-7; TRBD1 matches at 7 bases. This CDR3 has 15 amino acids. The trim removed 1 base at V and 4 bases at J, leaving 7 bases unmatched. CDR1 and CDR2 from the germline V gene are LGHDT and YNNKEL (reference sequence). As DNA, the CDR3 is TGTGCCAGCAGCCAAGGTGGGGACAGCTCATACGAGCAGTACTTC. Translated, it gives CASSQGGDSSYEQYF.

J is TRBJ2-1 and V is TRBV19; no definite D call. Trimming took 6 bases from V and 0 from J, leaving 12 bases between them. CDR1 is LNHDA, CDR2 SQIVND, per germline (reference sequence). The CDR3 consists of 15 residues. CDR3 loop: CASSLEISSYNEQFF. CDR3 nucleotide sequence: TGTGCCAGTAGCCTTGAGATAAGCTCCTACAATGAGCAGTTCTTC.